This passage covers 30 T cell receptor beta chains from one sample sequenced in a study of blood T cell repertoires in COVID-19. The table came from immunoSEQ multiplex PCR; TCRdb's copy has only in-frame clones and leaves some out. The sample has some 210,000 clones, 75% to 90% seen once; the top ten hold around 6.5%. Sample: peripheral blood. These receptors were collected from a man in his sixties who had recovered from COVID-19.

The chain links TRBV2 to TRBJ1-5, with D hard to call. Germline V gene sequence: CDR1 SNHLY, CDR2 FYNNEI. The CDR3 covers 13 residues. Between the trimmed V and J ends, which lost 4 bases and 2 bases, there was a span of 6 bases. CDR3 in DNA: TGTGCCAGCAGTGTTCAGGGCAATCAGCCCCAGCATTTT. Translating gives CASSVQGNQPQHF.

The chain combines TRBV7-9 with TRBJ2-2, with D unresolved. Germline V CDR1 and CDR2: SEHNR, FQNEAQ (reference sequence). Deletions cut 4 bases from V and 2 bases from J, with 5 bases between. This CDR3 region has 13 residues. CDR3 sequence (DNA): TGTGCCAGCAGCTCCCTTAACACCGGGGAGCTGTTTTTT. As protein: CASSSLNTGELFF.

V is TRBV25-1 and J is TRBJ1-1; D is unclear. The CDR3 spans 13 residues. Deletions cut 4 bases from V and 4 bases from J, with 10 bases between. Germline V gene data show CDR1 as MGHDK and CDR2 as SYGVNS. In nucleotides, the CDR3 is TGTGCCAGCAGTGGGCGAGGCACCACTGAAGCTTTCTTT. It encodes CASSGRGTTEAFF.

This chain joins TRBV19 and TRBJ2-1; 8 bases match TRBD1. This CDR3 has 15 amino acids. V lost 4 bases and J lost 8; bases outside the gene matches: 10. Per the germline V gene, CDR1 is LNHDA and CDR2 is SQIVND (reference sequence). This CDR3 is CASSTGQGSHHEQFF. In nucleotides, the CDR3 is TGTGCCAGTAGTACAGGACAGGGTAGTCACCATGAGCAGTTCTTC.

The chain has TRBV5-1 and TRBJ2-6; 8 nucleotides line up with TRBD1. V was pared by 1 base and J by 2 bases, with 11 bases of the junction left unmatched. The germline V gene encodes CDR1 SGHRS and CDR2 YFSETQ. The CDR3 consists of 19 residues. This chain's CDR3 is CASSLNIGQGPTGANVLTF. As DNA, the CDR3 is TGCGCCAGCAGCTTGAATATTGGACAGGGTCCCACTGGGGCCAACGTCCTGACTTTC.

The chain is built from TRBV9 and TRBJ2-1, with 8 nucleotides matching TRBD2. Germline values: CDR1 SGDLS, CDR2 YYNGEE. The CDR3 loop spans 14 amino acids. After removal of 0 bases from V and 7 bases from J, the junction contained 3 bases not matched to a gene. CDR3 in amino acids: CASSVAGGPNEQFF. As DNA, the CDR3 is TGTGCCAGCAGCGTAGCGGGAGGGCCAAATGAGCAGTTCTTC.

The chain combines TRBV19 with TRBJ2-7; D is possibly TRBD2 (6 bases). The CDR3 totals 15 residues. The V end was cut by 3 bases, the J end by 3 bases, with 15 bases between. Germline values: CDR1 LNHDA, CDR2 SQIVND (reference sequence). The CDR3, as DNA: TGTGCCAGTAGTATGTTGCGGGACTTCAGCTACGAGCAGTACTTC. It translates to CASSMLRDFSYEQYF.

This clone was found once. The V call is TRBV29-1, the J call TRBJ2-7; 9 bases agree with TRBD1. The trim removed 4 bases at V and 5 bases at J, leaving 9 bases unmatched. This CDR3 is built from 14 residues. The germline gives CDR1 SQVTM, CDR2 ANQGSEA. The CDR3 protein is CSVAGGQGSHEQYF. The CDR3 DNA reads as TGCAGCGTTGCGGGGGGACAGGGAAGCCACGAGCAGTACTTC.

The chain joins TRBV3-1 (or the pseudogene TRBV3-2) to TRBJ1-2, with D uncertain. Trimming removed 0 bases from V and 9 bases from J, with 8 bases in between. The germline gives CDR1 LGHDT, CDR2 YNNKEL (reference sequence). This CDR3 region has 12 residues. The CDR3 DNA follows: TGTGCCAGCAGCCAAGAAAACATCCGCTACACCTTC. Translating gives CASSQENIRYTF.

The rearrangement links TRBV5-8 to TRBJ2-5, with 7 bases identical to TRBD1. Germline CDR1 reads SGHTS; CDR2 reads YDEGEE. The trim removed 2 bases at V and 5 bases at J, leaving 6 bases unmatched. The CDR3 has 14 amino acids. CDR3 coding DNA: TGTGCCAGCAGCTTAGGGGGCGCGGAGGAGACCCAGTACTTC. Its translation is CASSLGGAEETQYF.

The chain uses TRBV12-3 or TRBV12-4 and TRBJ1-5; D may be TRBD1 (5 bases). This CDR3 contains 12 residues. V was clipped by 7 bases and J by 9 bases, with 13 bases between them. The CDR3 DNA is TGTGCCAGCAACGGGGACTCCGGGCCCCAGCATTTT. It encodes CASNGDSGPQHF.

V gene TRBV9 combines with J gene TRBJ1-5, with 8 nucleotides matching TRBD1. J gave up 3 bases and V 0 bases, and 5 bases lay outside the gene matches. Looked up from germline, CDR1 is SGDLS and CDR2 is YYNGEE. This CDR3 region has 16 residues. The CDR3 spells CASSVDGRGPNQPQHF. The DNA for the CDR3 is TGTGCCAGCAGCGTAGACGGCAGGGGGCCCAATCAGCCCCAGCATTTT. The full variable domain, its missing parts supplied by reference TRBV9 and TRBJ1-5, is DSGVTQTPKHLITATGQRVTLRCSPRSGDLSVYWYQQSLDQGLQFLIQYYNGEERAKGNILERFSAQQFPDLHSELNLSSLELGDSALYFCASSVDGRGPNQPQHFGDGTRLSIL.

This chain connects TRBV11-3 to TRBJ2-7; D is undetermined. Trimming shortened V by 2 bases and J by 2 bases, and 7 bases separated the two germline ends. The germline V gene has CDR1 SGHNT and CDR2 YENEEA. The CDR3 loop spans 13 amino acids. The CDR3 region has the DNA TGTGCCAGCAGCTTAACTTCGACCTACGAGCAGTACTTC. This sequence encodes CASSLTSTYEQYF.

V and J are TRBV7-2 and TRBJ1-3; D is undetermined. Trimming removed 1 base at V and 2 bases at J, with 12 bases between. Per the germline V gene, CDR1 is SGHTA and CDR2 is FQGNSA. This CDR3 comprises 16 residues. The CDR3, as DNA: TGTGCCAGCAGCTTAGACTCCGGCAGGCCTGGAAACACCATATATTTT. It translates to CASSLDSGRPGNTIYF.

The genes are TRBV5-5 and TRBJ2-3; unclear D gene. CDR1 is SGHKS, CDR2 YYEKEE, per germline (reference sequence). The V and J ends lost 5 bases and 0 bases respectively, with 13 bases between them. The CDR3 is made up of 15 amino acids. DNA for the CDR3: TGTGCCAGCAGTAGACAAGGAACTAGCACAGATACGCAGTATTTT. Translation: CASSRQGTSTDTQYF.

This clone has a handful of counts. CDR3 amino acids: CASSIGPDTEAFF. The CDR3 coding sequence is TGTGCCAGTAGTATAGGCCCGGACACTGAAGCTTTCTTT. The chain employs TRBV19 and TRBJ1-1; D unresolved. Germline-derived CDR1 and CDR2 are LNHDA and SQIVND (reference sequence). CDR3 size: 13 residues. The V end lost 1 base, the J end lost 3 bases, and 6 bases lay between the germline ends.

This rearrangement joins TRBV6-5 to TRBJ2-3; D unclear. Per the germline V gene, CDR1 is MNHEY and CDR2 is SVGAGI. The ends were cut back, 0 bases at V and 3 bases at J, with 7 bases in the middle. The CDR3 loop spans 14 amino acids. The CDR3 sequence is CASSYSDFTDTQYF. CDR3 nucleotide sequence: TGTGCCAGCAGTTACTCTGACTTTACAGATACGCAGTATTTT.

This clone has a single count. This chain uses TRBV27 with TRBJ2-7; maybe TRBD1 (6 bases). The germline V and J ends were trimmed by 5 bases and 4 bases, with 18 bases remaining between them. The CDR3 covers 15 residues. Germline V lookup: CDR1 MNHEY, CDR2 SMNVEV (reference sequence). The CDR3 nucleotides are TGTGCCAGCAGTCTCAAGACAGGCCTAGGTTACGAGCAGTACTTC. Translating it yields CASSLKTGLGYEQYF.

The chain links TRBV12-3 or TRBV12-4 to TRBJ2-7; 9 positions match TRBD1. The CDR3 is made up of 13 amino acids. J gave up 6 bases and V 6 bases, and 6 bases lay outside the gene matches. The CDR3 sequence is CASSRTGAGEQYF. DNA of the CDR3: TGTGCCAGCAGCCGGACAGGGGCGGGCGAGCAGTACTTC.

The gene calls are TRBV18 and TRBJ1-2; D is possibly TRBD1 (6 bases). CDR1 is KGHSH and CDR2 is LQKENI in the germline V gene. Trimming took off 3 bases at V and 8 bases at J, with 13 bases between the two ends. The CDR3 is 13 amino acids. In DNA form, the CDR3 reads TGTGCCAGCTCACCCCTCCCAGGGGAAGGCTACACCTTC. Translated, it gives CASSPLPGEGYTF.

CDR3: CSVRDRGIRGYGYTF. In nucleotides, the CDR3 is TGCAGCGTCCGGGACAGGGGGATCCGGGGCTATGGCTACACCTTC. V and J are TRBV29-1 and TRBJ1-2; TRBD1 matches 11 bases. With 6 bases clipped from V and 4 bases from J, the junction kept 10 bases outside the gene matches. CDR3 length: 15 amino acids. Looked up from germline, CDR1 is SQVTM and CDR2 is ANQGSEA.

The chain has TRBV19 and TRBJ2-2, with a tentative D call TRBD2 (6 bases). This CDR3 is built from 15 residues. Trimming stripped 1 base from V and 6 bases from J, with 12 bases between. Germline V gene sequence: CDR1 LNHDA, CDR2 SQIVND (reference sequence). The CDR3 is CASSIGPWGAGELFF. The CDR3 DNA follows: TGTGCCAGTAGTATAGGACCCTGGGGGGCCGGGGAGCTGTTTTTT.

The chain links TRBV14 to TRBJ1-2; 7 bases are a match to TRBD1. V shed 0 bases, J shed 5 bases, and the junction held 0 bases outside the gene matches. Germline values: CDR1 SGHDN, CDR2 FVKESK. The CDR3 extends over 13 amino acids. CDR3 DNA: TGTGCCAGCAGCCAAGACAGGGGGTATGGCTACACCTTC. This translates into CASSQDRGYGYTF.

The V gene is TRBV7-6, the J gene TRBJ1-3; 7 bases align to TRBD1. V lost 4 bases to trimming and J lost 2 bases; unmatched junction nucleotides: 2. CDR3 length: 14 residues. Germline CDR1 SGHVS, CDR2 FNYEAQ. The CDR3 DNA reads TGTGCCAGCAGCTCGACAGGGCCTGGAAACACCATATATTTT. This codes for CASSSTGPGNTIYF.

This CDR3 reads CASRRGQTSSYEQYF. The CDR3 DNA follows: TGTGCCAGCAGGCGGGGACAGACGAGCTCCTACGAGCAGTACTTC. This chain connects TRBV6-5 to TRBJ2-7; possible D gene TRBD1, 7 bases. Germline CDR1 is MNHEY and CDR2 is SVGAGI. Trimming cost V 6 bases and J 0 bases, with 15 bases left between them. This CDR3 contains 15 residues.

The chain uses TRBV28 and TRBJ2-7, with unresolved D. CDR1 MDHEN and CDR2 SYDVKM come from the germline V gene. Trimming left V 3 bases short and J 3 bases short, with 6 bases between. This CDR3 comprises 12 residues. The CDR3 DNA sequence: TGTGCCAGCAGTTTGGCCAGCTACGAGCAGTACTTC. Its protein product is CASSLASYEQYF.

The chain is built from TRBV11-2 and TRBJ1-1; 7 bases fit TRBD1. V trimming: 5 bases; J trimming: 1 base; junction bases outside the gene matches: 10. The CDR3 consists of 16 residues. Germline-derived CDR1 and CDR2 are SGHAT and FQNNGV. The CDR3 DNA reads as TGTGCCAGCAGCCCCGGACAGGCGGCGGGGAACACTGAAGCTTTCTTT. This sequence encodes CASSPGQAAGNTEAFF.

The CDR3 loop reads CASSPGGSSVSYNEQFF. The DNA of the CDR3 is TGTGCCAGCAGCCCAGGGGGGTCTAGCGTCTCCTACAATGAGCAGTTCTTC. V and J are TRBV7-2 and TRBJ2-1; weak D call: TRBD1 (7 bases). Germline loops: CDR1 SGHTA, CDR2 FQGNSA. There are 17 residues in the CDR3. V lost 5 bases, J lost 0 bases, and 17 bases lay in between.

The gene calls are TRBV19 and TRBJ2-3; D possibly corresponds to TRBD2 (6 bases). CDR3 length equals 15 residues. The V end was cut by 7 bases, the J end by 5 bases, with 19 bases between. Germline-derived CDR1 and CDR2 are LNHDA and SQIVND (reference sequence). CDR3 nucleotide sequence: TGTGCCAGTACCGACGAAGCGGGCCAGGGAGATACGCAGTATTTT. Its protein is CASTDEAGQGDTQYF.

The chain recombines TRBV4-1 with TRBJ2-3; D is ambiguous. CDR1 is MGHRA and CDR2 is YSYEKL in the germline V gene. V gave up 2 bases and J gave up 5 bases, with 11 bases separating them. The CDR3 consists of 14 residues. Written as DNA, the CDR3 is TGCGCCAGCAGCCAATCCGGCGGCGGAGATACGCAGTATTTT. Protein: CASSQSGGGDTQYF.